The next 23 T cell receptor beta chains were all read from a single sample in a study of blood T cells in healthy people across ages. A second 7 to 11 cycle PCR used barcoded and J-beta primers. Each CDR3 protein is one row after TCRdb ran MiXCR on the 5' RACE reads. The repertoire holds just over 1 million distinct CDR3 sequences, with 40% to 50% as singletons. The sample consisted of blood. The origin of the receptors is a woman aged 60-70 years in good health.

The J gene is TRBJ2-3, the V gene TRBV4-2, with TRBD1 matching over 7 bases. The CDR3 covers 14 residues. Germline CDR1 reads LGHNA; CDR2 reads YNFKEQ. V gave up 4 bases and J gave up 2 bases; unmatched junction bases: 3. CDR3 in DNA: TGTGCCAGCAGCCGAGGACAGGACACAGATACGCAGTATTTT. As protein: CASSRGQDTDTQYF.

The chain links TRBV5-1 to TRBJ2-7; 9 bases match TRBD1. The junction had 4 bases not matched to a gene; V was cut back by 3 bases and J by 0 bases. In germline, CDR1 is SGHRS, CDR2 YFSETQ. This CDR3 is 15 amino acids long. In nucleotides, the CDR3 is TGCGCCAGCAGCTGGACAGGGGAAATCTCCTACGAGCAGTACTTC. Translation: CASSWTGEISYEQYF. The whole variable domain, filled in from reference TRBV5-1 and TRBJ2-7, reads KAGVTQTPRYLIKTRGQQVTLSCSPISGHRSVSWYQQTPGQGLQFLFEYFSETQRNKGNFPGRFSGRQFSNSRSEMNVSTLELGDSALYLCASSWTGEISYEQYFGPGTRLTVT.

The CDR3 DNA sequence: TGCAGTGCTAGAAAGCCAGCGCGAGACAATGAGCAGTACTTC. Its protein is CSARKPARDNEQYF. The chain has TRBV20-1 and TRBJ2-5, with unresolved D. V was cut by 2 bases and J by 11 bases, with 21 bases left in between. This CDR3 is built from 14 residues. Germline V gene lookup returns CDR1 DFQATT and CDR2 SNEGSKA (reference sequence).

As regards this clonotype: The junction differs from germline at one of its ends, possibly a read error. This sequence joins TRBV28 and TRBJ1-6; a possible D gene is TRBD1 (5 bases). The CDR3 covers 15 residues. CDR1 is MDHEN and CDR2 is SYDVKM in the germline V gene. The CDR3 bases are TGTGCCAGCAGCCTGGGGGTGGCCTACAATTCACCCCTCCACTTT. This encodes CASSLGVAYNSPLHF.

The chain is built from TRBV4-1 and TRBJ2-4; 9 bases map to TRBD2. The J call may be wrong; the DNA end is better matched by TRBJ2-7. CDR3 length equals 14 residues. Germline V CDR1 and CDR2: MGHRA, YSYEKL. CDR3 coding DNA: TGCGCCAGCAGCCAGACCGGGACTAGCCGCGAGCAGTACTTC. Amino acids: CASSQTGTSREQYF.

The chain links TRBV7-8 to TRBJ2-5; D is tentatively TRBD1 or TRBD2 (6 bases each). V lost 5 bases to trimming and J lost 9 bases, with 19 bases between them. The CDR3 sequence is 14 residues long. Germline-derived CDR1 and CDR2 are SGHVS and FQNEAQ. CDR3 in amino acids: CASSTPVGGAPQYF. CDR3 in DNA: TGTGCCAGCAGCACGCCTGTGGGGGGCGCGCCCCAGTACTTC.

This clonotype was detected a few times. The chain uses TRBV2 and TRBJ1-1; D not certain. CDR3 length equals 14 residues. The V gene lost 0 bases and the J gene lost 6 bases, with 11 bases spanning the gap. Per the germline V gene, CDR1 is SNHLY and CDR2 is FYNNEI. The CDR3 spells CASSEAPPESEAFF. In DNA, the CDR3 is TGTGCCAGCAGTGAAGCCCCCCCGGAATCTGAAGCTTTCTTT.

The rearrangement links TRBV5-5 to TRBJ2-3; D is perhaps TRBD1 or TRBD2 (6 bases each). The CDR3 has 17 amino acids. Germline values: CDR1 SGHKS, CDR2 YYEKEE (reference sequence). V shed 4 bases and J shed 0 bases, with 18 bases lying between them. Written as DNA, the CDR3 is TGTGCCAGCAGCGGGGGGCCGCTCAGATCTAGCACAGATACGCAGTATTTT. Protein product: CASSGGPLRSSTDTQYF.

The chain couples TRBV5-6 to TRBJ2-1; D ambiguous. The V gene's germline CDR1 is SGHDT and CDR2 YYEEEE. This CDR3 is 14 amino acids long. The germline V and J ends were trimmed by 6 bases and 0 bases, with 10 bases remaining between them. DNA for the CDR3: TGTGCCAGCAATGTAGCTAGCTCCTACAATGAGCAGTTCTTC. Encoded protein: CASNVASSYNEQFF.

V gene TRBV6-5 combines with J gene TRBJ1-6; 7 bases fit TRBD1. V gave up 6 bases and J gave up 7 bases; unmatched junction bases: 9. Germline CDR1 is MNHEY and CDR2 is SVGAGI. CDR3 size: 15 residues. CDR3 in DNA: TGTGCCAGCAGGATGACGGCCAGGGGGAATTCACCCCTCCACTTT. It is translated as CASRMTARGNSPLHF.

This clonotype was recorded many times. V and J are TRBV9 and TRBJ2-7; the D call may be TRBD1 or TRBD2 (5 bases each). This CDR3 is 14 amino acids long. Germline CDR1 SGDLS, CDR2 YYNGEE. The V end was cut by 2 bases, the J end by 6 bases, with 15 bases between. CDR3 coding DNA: TGTGCCAGCAGCGTCGGGGCATGGGCCCCCGAGCAGTACTTC. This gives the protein CASSVGAWAPEQYF. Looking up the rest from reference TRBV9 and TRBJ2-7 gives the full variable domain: DSGVTQTPKHLITATGQRVTLRCSPRSGDLSVYWYQQSLDQGLQFLIQYYNGEERAKGNILERFSAQQFPDLHSELNLSSLELGDSALYFCASSVGAWAPEQYFGPGTRLTVT.

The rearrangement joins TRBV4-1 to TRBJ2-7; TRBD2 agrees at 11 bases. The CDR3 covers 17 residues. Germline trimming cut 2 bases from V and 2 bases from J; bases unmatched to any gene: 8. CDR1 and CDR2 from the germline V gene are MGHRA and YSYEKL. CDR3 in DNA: TGCGCCAGCAGCCAATTCCCGCGACTAGCGGGGACCTACGAGCAGTACTTC. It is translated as CASSQFPRLAGTYEQYF.

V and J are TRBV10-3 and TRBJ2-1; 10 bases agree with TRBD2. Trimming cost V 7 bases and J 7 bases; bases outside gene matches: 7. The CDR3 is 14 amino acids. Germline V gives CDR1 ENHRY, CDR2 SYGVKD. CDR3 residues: CAIMRLAGDNEQFF. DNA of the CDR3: TGTGCCATCATGAGGCTAGCGGGAGATAATGAGCAGTTCTTC.

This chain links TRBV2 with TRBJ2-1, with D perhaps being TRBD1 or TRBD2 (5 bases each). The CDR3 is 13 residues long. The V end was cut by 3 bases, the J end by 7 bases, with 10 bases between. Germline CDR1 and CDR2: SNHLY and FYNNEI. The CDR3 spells CASSEVEGNEQFF. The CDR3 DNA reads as TGTGCCAGCAGTGAGGTCGAGGGGAATGAGCAGTTCTTC.

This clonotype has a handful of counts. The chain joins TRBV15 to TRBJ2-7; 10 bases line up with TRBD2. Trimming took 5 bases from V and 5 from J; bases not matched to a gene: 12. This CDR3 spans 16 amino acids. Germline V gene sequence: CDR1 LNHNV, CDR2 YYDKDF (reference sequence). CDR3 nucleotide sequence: TGTGCCACCAGCGAGTACGCTAGCGGGAGCACCCACGAGCAGTACTTC. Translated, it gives CATSEYASGSTHEQYF. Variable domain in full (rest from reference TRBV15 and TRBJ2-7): DAMVIQNPRYQVTQFGKPVTLSCSQTLNHNVMYWYQQKSSQAPKLLFHYYDKDFNNEADTPDNFQSRRPNTSFCFLDIRSPGLGDTAMYLCATSEYASGSTHEQYFGPGTRLTVT.

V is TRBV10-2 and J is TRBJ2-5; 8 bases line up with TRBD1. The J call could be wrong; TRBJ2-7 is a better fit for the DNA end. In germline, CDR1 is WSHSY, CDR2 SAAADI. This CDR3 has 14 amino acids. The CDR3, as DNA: TGCGCCAGCAGGAGGACAGGGTTGAACTACGAGCAGTACTTC. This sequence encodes CASRRTGLNYEQYF.

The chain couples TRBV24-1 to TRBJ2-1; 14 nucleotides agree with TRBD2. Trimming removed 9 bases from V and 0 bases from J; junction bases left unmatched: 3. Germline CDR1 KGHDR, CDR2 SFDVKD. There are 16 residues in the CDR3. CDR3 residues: CATGTSGSGSYNEQFF. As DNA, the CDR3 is TGTGCCACCGGGACTAGCGGGAGCGGCTCCTACAATGAGCAGTTCTTC.

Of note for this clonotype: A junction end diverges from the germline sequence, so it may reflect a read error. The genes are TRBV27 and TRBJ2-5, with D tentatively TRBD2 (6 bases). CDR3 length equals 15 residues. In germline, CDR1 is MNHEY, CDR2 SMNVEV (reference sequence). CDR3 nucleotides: TGTGCTAGCAGTTTATGGCGGGACCTGAGGAATGAGCAGTACTTC. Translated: CASSLWRDLRNEQYF.

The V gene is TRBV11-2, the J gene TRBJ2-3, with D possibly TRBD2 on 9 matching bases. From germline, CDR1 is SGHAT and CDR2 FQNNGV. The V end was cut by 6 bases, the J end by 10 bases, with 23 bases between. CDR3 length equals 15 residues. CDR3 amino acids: CASSWTSESQGAQYF. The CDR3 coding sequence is TGTGCCAGCAGTTGGACTAGCGAATCACAGGGGGCGCAGTATTTT. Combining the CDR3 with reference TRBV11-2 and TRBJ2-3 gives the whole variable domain EAGVAQSPRYKIIEKRQSVAFWCNPISGHATLYWYQQILGQGPKLLIQFQNNGVVDDSQLPKDRFSAERLKGVDSTLKIQPAKLEDSAVYLCASSWTSESQGAQYFGPGTRLTVL.

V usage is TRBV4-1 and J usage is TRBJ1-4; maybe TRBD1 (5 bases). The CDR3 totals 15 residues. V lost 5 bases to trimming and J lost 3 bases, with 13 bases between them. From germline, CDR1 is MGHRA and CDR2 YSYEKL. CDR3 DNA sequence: TGCGCCAGCAGCGATGACAGTTCGCCTAATGAAAAACTGTTTTTT. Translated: CASSDDSSPNEKLFF.

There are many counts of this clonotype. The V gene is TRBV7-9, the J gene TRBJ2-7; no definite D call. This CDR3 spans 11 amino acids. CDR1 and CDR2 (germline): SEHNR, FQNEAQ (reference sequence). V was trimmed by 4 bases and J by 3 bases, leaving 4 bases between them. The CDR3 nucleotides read TGTGCCAGCAGCTGGGACTACGAGCAGTACTTC. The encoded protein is CASSWDYEQYF.

CDR3 region: CASSASEQGAHGYTF. The CDR3 coding sequence is TGTGCCAGCAGTGCAAGCGAACAGGGGGCGCACGGCTACACCTTC. J is TRBJ1-2 and V is TRBV2, with 9 bases fitting TRBD1. Per the germline V gene, CDR1 is SNHLY and CDR2 is FYNNEI. CDR3 size: 15 residues. Trimming cost V 4 bases and J 8 bases; bases outside gene matches: 11.

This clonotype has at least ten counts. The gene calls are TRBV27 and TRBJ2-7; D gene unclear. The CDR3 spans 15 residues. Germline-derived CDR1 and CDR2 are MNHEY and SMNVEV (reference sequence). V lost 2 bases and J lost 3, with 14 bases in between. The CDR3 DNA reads TGTGCCAGCAGTTTAAAATTCGGGCCAATCTACGAGCAGTACTTC. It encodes CASSLKFGPIYEQYF.